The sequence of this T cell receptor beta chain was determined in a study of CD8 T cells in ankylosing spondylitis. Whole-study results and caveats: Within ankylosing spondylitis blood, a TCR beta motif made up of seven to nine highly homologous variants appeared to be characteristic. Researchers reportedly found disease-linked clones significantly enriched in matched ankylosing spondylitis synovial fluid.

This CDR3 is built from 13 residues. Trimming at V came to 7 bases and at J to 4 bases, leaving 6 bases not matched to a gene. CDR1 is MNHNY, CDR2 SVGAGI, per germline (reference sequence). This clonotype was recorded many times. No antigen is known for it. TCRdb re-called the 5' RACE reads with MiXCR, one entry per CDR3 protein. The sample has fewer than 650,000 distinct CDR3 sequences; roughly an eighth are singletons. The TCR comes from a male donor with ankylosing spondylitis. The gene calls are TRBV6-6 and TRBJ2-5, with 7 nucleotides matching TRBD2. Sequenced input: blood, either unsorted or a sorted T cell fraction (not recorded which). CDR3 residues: CASISPGGETQYF. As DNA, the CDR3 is TGTGCCAGCATCTCGCCGGGAGGAGAGACCCAGTACTTC.